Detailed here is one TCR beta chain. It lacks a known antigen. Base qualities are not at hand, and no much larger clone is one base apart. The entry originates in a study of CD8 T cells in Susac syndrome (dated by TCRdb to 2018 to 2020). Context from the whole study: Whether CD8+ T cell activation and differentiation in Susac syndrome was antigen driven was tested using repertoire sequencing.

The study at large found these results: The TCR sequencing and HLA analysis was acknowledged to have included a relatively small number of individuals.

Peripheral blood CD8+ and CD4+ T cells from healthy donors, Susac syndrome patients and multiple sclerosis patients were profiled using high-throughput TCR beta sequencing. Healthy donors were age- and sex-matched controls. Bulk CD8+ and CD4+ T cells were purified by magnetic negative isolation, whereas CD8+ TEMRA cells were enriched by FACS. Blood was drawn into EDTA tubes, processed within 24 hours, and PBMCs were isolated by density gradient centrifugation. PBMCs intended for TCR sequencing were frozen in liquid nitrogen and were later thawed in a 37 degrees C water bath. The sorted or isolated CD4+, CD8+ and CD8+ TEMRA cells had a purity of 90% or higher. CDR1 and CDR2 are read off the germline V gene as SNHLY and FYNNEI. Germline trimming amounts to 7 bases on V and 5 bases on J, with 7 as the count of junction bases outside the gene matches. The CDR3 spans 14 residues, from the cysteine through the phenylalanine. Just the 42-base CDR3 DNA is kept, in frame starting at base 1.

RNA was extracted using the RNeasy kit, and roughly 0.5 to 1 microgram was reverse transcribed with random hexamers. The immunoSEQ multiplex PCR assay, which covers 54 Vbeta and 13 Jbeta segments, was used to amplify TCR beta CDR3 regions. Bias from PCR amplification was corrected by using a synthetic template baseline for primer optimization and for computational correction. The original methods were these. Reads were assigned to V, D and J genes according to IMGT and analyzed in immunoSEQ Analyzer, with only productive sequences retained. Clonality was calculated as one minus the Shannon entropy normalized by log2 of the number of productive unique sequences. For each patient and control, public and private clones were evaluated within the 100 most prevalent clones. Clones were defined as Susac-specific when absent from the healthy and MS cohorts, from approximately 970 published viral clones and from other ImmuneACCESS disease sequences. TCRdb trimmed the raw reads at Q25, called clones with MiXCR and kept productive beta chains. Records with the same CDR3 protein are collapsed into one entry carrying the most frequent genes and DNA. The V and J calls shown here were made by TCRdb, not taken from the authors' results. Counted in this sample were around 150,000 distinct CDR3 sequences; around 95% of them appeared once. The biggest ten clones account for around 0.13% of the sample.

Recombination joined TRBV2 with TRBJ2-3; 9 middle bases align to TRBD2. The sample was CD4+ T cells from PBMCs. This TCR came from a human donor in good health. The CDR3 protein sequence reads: CASNQREEGDTQYF. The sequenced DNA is TGTGCCAGCAACCAGCGGGAGGAGGGAGATACGCAGTATTTT.